The present entry profiles one T cell receptor beta chain with its context. It has no known antigen specificity. Within one base of it there is no much larger clone, and no base qualities were kept. TCRB CDR3 regions were amplified with the immunoSEQ multiplex PCR using forward primers for 54 TRBV segments and reverse primers for 13 TRBJ segments. Pre-culture CD4+ samples were sequenced at deep resolution, targeting under 250,000 T cell genomes. Amplicons were sequenced on an Illumina HiSeq System, producing 87 bp reads covering the CDR3. The original pipeline was this. Correction for PCR and sequencing errors was applied to reads, and CDR3 regions were defined through alignment to IMGT reference sequences. Synthetic template pools were used to estimate template counts and unique rearrangement counts. Clonality was computed as 1 minus Pielou's evenness. The Daley-Smith estimator was used to estimate richness. Repertoire overlap was measured with Morisita's index. Clones present in cultured samples but not detected in the pre-culture repertoire of the same donor were defined as low-abundance clones. TCRdb took over this immuneACCESS table, retaining in-frame rearrangements with V and J assigned. Such tables are incomplete; in checked studies, under half of the missing clones stem from an unresolved V gene, and the remainder is unexplained. The V and J calls and clone size were taken over from that table, and D and trimming were inferred from the DNA. The sample has approximately 73,000 clones on record, roughly 78% of them singletons. The ten top clones hold roughly 1.6% of the sample.

This sample is part of a study of T cell repertoires and HLA-DP antigens (dated 2018 in TCRdb). Notes on the research overall: An in vitro model of CD4+ T cell alloreactivity against allogeneic HLA-DP presented by transduced HeLa cells was used in the study. The two alloantigens modelled structurally similar versus dissimilar alloantigens, differing from self at one and about eleven peptide-binding groove amino acids, respectively. The three donors were two male and one female, with ages ranging from the 18-to-29 to the 60-to-69 age band. Average DNA input was about 220 ng for sorted CD137+CD4+ samples, compared with about 1.2 ug for pre-culture CD4+ samples.

Trimming at the junction amounts to 5 bases on V and 6 bases on J, and the germline ends lie 17 bases apart. The CDR3 measures 15 amino acids from cysteine to phenylalanine. The sequence is cut down to CDR3 DNA, 45 bases in frame from base 1. The germline V gene encodes CDR1 MNHEY and CDR2 SMNVEV (reference sequence). Magnetic bead negative selection was used to isolate untouched CD4+ T cells from Ficoll-separated PBMC, with purity averaging around 98%. Untouched CD4+ T cells were isolated with magnetic beads from Ficoll-separated PBMC, and a purity of 95% to 98% was reached with negligible CD8+ contamination. Peripheral blood mononuclear cells came from the buffy coats of a few healthy blood donors. Each of the three donors was CMV seronegative. The DNeasy Blood & Tissue Kit was used to extract genomic DNA. Genomic DNA from sorted CD137+CD4+ cells and from pre-culture CD4+ baseline samples of each subject was subjected to TCRB sequencing.

Study-level results and caveats: The study was limited by having just a few donors, by relying on a non-physiological HeLa antigen-presenting system, and by using total CD4+ cells as responders. Similar clonality (about 0.41) was observed for sorted CD137+ cells against both alloantigens, and this clonality was much higher than that observed in pre-culture samples (roughly 0.04). Separate analysis of naive and memory CD4+ repertoires was not performed. An average cumulative frequency of roughly 35% against one allele and approximately 50% against the other was found for clones undetected before culture.

Material: CD4+ T cells from PBMCs. The sequence joins TRBV27 to TRBJ1-5, with a weak D call of TRBD1 (5 bases match). The sequence derives from a man aged 55 to 70 in good health and CMV-seronegative. The nucleotide sequence is TGTGCCAGCAGTCTGATACCGGGAAGGGGTCAGCCCCAGCATTTT. It specifies CASSLIPGRGQPQHF.